This T cell receptor beta chain was captured by sequencing in a study of identical twins. Study outcomes and limitations: Conclusions rested on cross-sectional statistics rather than following the same donors. Memory repertoires showed no such pattern, whereas abundant cord blood beta clonotypes carried fewer insertions.

Each donor (without exception) was a healthy Caucasian. MiXCR was run by TCRdb on the 5' RACE reads, yielding one entry per CDR3 protein. The table shows 400,000 to 650,000 distinct CDR3 sequences, with 22% occurring only once. Notes on this clonotype: Its specificity is not known.

Looked up from germline, CDR1 is KGHDR and CDR2 is SFDVKD. J gave up 5 bases and V 6 bases, and 12 bases lay outside the gene matches. The CDR3 has 16 residues. This same sample was also taken into another study, of T cells expressing NK-cell markers.

What was sequenced was CD4+ T cells sorted from blood. The chain is built from TRBV24-1 and TRBJ2-5; 9 bases match TRBD2. This TCR was recovered from a woman aged 18-30 years in good health. The CDR3 protein is CATSSGRSGSVETQYF. For the CDR3, the DNA is TGTGCCACCAGTAGCGGCCGTAGCGGGAGCGTGGAGACCCAGTACTTC.